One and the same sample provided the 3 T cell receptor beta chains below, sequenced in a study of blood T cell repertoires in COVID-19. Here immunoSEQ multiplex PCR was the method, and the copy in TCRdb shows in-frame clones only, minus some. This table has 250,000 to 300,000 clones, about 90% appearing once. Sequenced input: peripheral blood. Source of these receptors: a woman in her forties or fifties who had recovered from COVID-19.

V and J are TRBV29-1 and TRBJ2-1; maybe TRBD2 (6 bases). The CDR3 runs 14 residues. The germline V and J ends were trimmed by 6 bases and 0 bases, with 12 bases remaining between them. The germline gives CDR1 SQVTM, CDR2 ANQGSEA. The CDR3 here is CSVGGRSSYNEQFF. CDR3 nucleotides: TGCAGCGTCGGAGGGCGTAGCTCCTACAATGAGCAGTTCTTC.

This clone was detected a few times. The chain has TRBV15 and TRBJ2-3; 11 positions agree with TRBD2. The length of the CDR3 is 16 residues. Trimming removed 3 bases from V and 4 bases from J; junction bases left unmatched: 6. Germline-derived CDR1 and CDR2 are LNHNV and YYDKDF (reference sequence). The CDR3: CATSSRLAGGADTQYF. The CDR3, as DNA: TGTGCCACCAGCAGCAGGCTAGCGGGGGGTGCAGATACGCAGTATTTT. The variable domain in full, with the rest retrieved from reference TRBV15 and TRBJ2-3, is DAMVIQNPRYQVTQFGKPVTLSCSQTLNHNVMYWYQQKSSQAPKLLFHYYDKDFNNEADTPDNFQSRRPNTSFCFLDIRSPGLGDTAMYLCATSSRLAGGADTQYFGPGTRLTVL.

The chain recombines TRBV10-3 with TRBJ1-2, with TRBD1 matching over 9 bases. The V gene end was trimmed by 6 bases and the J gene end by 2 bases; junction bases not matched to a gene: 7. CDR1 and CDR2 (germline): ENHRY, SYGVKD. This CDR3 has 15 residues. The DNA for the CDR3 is TGTGCCATCAGGAACGGACAGGGGTCGAACTATGGCTACACCTTC. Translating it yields CAIRNGQGSNYGYTF.